Below are 13 T cell receptor beta chains sequenced from a single sample in a study of blood T cell repertoires in COVID-19. This table comes from immunoSEQ multiplex PCR, and its TCRdb copy is limited to in-frame clones, with some not included. Of a few hundred thousand clones detected, roughly 87% appear once; the ten largest clones hold under 3%. The specimen was PBMCs or T cells enriched from blood (not recorded which). All receptors come from a woman aged 25 to 45 who had recovered from COVID-19.

The genes are TRBV7-6 and TRBJ2-2, with TRBD1 matching over 7 bases. V gave up 5 bases and J gave up 5 bases; unmatched junction bases: 8. Germline CDR1 and CDR2: SGHVS and FNYEAQ. The CDR3 runs 15 residues. CDR3 amino acids: CASSTQGQLTGELFF. CDR3 in DNA: TGTGCCAGCAGCACGCAGGGACAGCTAACCGGGGAGCTGTTTTTT.

As regards this clone: The sample has other DNA sequences that encode this CDR3 too. This chain uses TRBV27 with TRBJ1-1, with D hard to call. Trimming removed 8 bases at V and 1 base at J, with 11 bases between. Germline CDR1 MNHEY, CDR2 SMNVEV (reference sequence). There are 13 residues in the CDR3. CDR3 sequence (DNA): TGTGCCAGCTCCCCAAGACAGAACACTGAAGCTTTCTTT. It codes for CASSPRQNTEAFF.

This sequence joins TRBV11-2 and TRBJ2-5; D is unresolved. Germline V gene data show CDR1 as SGHAT and CDR2 as FQNNGV. The CDR3 extends over 14 amino acids. Trimming left V 1 base short and J 4 bases short, with 10 bases between. The CDR3 protein is CASSLGSGGETQYF. The CDR3 DNA sequence: TGTGCCAGCAGCTTAGGATCCGGCGGAGAGACCCAGTACTTC. Filled out from reference TRBV11-2 and TRBJ2-5, the complete variable domain reads EAGVAQSPRYKIIEKRQSVAFWCNPISGHATLYWYQQILGQGPKLLIQFQNNGVVDDSQLPKDRFSAERLKGVDSTLKIQPAKLEDSAVYLCASSLGSGGETQYFGPGTRLLVL.

The rearrangement uses TRBV6-4 and TRBJ2-1; 11 bases line up with TRBD2. J lost 6 bases, V lost 6 bases, and 4 bases had no gene match. The CDR3 runs to 14 residues. The V gene's germline CDR1 is MRHNA and CDR2 SNTAGT. CDR3: CASRVLAGVNEQFF. The DNA of the CDR3 is TGTGCCAGCAGGGTACTAGCGGGGGTCAATGAGCAGTTCTTC.

This clone appeared a few times. DNA for the CDR3: TGCGCCAGCAGCCAAGAAGGTAGCGGCCCTCGGGGCTACACCTTC. This gives the protein CASSQEGSGPRGYTF. The V call is TRBV4-1, the J call TRBJ1-2; no definite D call. This CDR3 spans 15 amino acids. The V and J ends lost 0 bases and 8 bases respectively, with 16 bases between them. Germline-derived CDR1 and CDR2 are MGHRA and YSYEKL.

The chain employs TRBV5-6 and TRBJ2-7; 9 bases align to TRBD1. The V gene's germline CDR1 is SGHDT and CDR2 YYEEEE. There are 13 residues in the CDR3. With 2 bases clipped from V and 6 bases from J, the junction kept 3 bases outside the gene matches. The CDR3, as DNA: TGTGCCAGCAGCTTACAGGGGGCGCGCGAGCAGTACTTC. Protein sequence: CASSLQGAREQYF.

This chain links TRBV19 with TRBJ2-5; TRBD2 matches 7 bases. Germline lookup yields CDR1 LNHDA and CDR2 SQIVND (reference sequence). V trimming: 5 bases; J trimming: 5 bases; junction bases outside the gene matches: 11. CDR3 size: 15 residues. CDR3 region: CASSSRGGRGETQYF. The CDR3 DNA follows: TGTGCCAGTAGTTCTCGCGGGGGACGTGGGGAGACCCAGTACTTC.

The chain has TRBV5-1 and TRBJ2-3, with D possibly being TRBD1 (5 bases). This CDR3 region has 15 residues. The V end was cut by 4 bases, the J end by 1 base, with 13 bases between. Germline-derived CDR1 and CDR2 are SGHRS and YFSETQ. The CDR3 DNA reads as TGCGCCAGCAGCCTCCAGGACACCGGCACAGATACGCAGTATTTT. It translates to CASSLQDTGTDTQYF. Looking up the rest from reference TRBV5-1 and TRBJ2-3 gives the full variable domain: KAGVTQTPRYLIKTRGQQVTLSCSPISGHRSVSWYQQTPGQGLQFLFEYFSETQRNKGNFPGRFSGRQFSNSRSEMNVSTLELGDSALYLCASSLQDTGTDTQYFGPGTRLTVL.

This chain uses TRBV2 with TRBJ2-7; D may be TRBD2 (6 bases). CDR3 length equals 16 residues. Germline CDR1 is SNHLY and CDR2 is FYNNEI. V was pared by 0 bases and J by 2 bases, with 14 bases between. CDR3 region: CASSEAPKGGPYEQYF. DNA for the CDR3: TGTGCCAGCAGTGAAGCACCCAAGGGAGGTCCCTACGAGCAGTACTTC.

The chain is built from TRBV28 and TRBJ1-4; perhaps TRBD1 as D (5 bases). V was cut by 10 bases and J by 5 bases, with 11 bases left in between. The CDR3 has 12 residues. CDR1 and CDR2 (germline): MDHEN, SYDVKM. CDR3 loop: CATAGGNEKLFF. CDR3 sequence (DNA): TGTGCCACCGCGGGGGGAAATGAAAAACTGTTTTTT. Looking up the rest from reference TRBV28 and TRBJ1-4 gives the full variable domain: DVKVTQSSRYLVKRTGEKVFLECVQDMDHENMFWYRQDPGLGLRLIYFSYDVKMKEKGDIPEGYSVSREKKERFSLILESASTNQTSMYLCATAGGNEKLFFGSGTQLSVL.

V and J are TRBV20-1 and TRBJ2-1; the D is unclear. Per the germline V gene, CDR1 is DFQATT and CDR2 is SNEGSKA (reference sequence). This CDR3 has 11 amino acids. Trimming took 1 base from V and 7 from J, leaving 5 bases between them. Here the CDR3 DNA reads TGCAGTGCTAGAGTGGAGAATGAGCAGTTCTTC. Amino acids: CSARVENEQFF.

J is TRBJ1-1 and V is TRBV7-9; weak D call: TRBD1 (6 bases). CDR3 size: 16 residues. Per germline, CDR1 SEHNR and CDR2 FQNEAQ (reference sequence). V was pared by 8 bases and J by 3 bases, with 22 bases between. The CDR3 loop is CASGTITRDKHTEAFF. Written as DNA, the CDR3 is TGTGCCAGCGGCACAATCACCCGGGACAAGCACACTGAAGCTTTCTTT.

This clone appeared once. This chain joins TRBV7-2 and TRBJ2-5, with 9 bases matching TRBD2. From germline, CDR1 is SGHTA and CDR2 FQGNSA. The CDR3 is 17 residues long. The V and J ends lost 5 bases and 7 bases, in that order; junction bases with no gene match: 17. The DNA of the CDR3 is TGTGCCAGCAGCCCCCGAGGTGTTAGCGGGGGCTCGGGGACCCAGTACTTC. Translating it yields CASSPRGVSGGSGTQYF.